Below, 21 T cell receptor beta chains from the same sample are listed, as sequenced in a study of cytotoxic CD8 clonotypes in ibrutinib-treated CLL. Only in-frame clones appear in the TCRdb table, and some are missing; sequencing was by immunoSEQ multiplex PCR. Here the sample spans under 35,000 clones, about three quarters being singletons. The starting material was PBMCs, obtained after 24 months of ibrutinib treatment. The receptors originated from a human donor with chronic lymphocytic leukemia.

The chain joins TRBV27 to TRBJ2-7; D possibly corresponds to TRBD2 (5 bases). Deletions cut 6 bases from V and 4 bases from J, with 10 bases between. Germline V lookup: CDR1 MNHEY, CDR2 SMNVEV (reference sequence). This CDR3 contains 12 residues. The CDR3 coding sequence is TGTGCCAGCAGCCCAACGGGGTACGAGCAGTACTTC. This sequence encodes CASSPTGYEQYF.

The CDR3 bases are TGCGCCAGCAGCCTATCTACAGGGGTGGTGACTGAAGCTTTCTTT. It codes for CASSLSTGVVTEAFF. The chain joins TRBV4-3 to TRBJ1-1; TRBD1 aligns across 7 bases. The CDR3 loop spans 15 amino acids. The germline gives CDR1 LGHNA, CDR2 YSLEER. J lost 5 bases, V lost 4 bases, and 10 bases had no gene match.

This chain links TRBV5-1 with TRBJ1-1; 9 nucleotides line up with TRBD1. Germline V gene sequence: CDR1 SGHRS, CDR2 YFSETQ. The CDR3 loop spans 14 amino acids. V lost 4 bases, J lost 5 bases, and 6 bases stayed unmatched. The CDR3 nucleotides read TGCGCCAGCAGCCAACAGGGGGCGCAGACTGAAGCTTTCTTT. Protein sequence: CASSQQGAQTEAFF.

This clone showed up just a few times. The chain has TRBV12-5 and TRBJ2-5; possible D gene TRBD2, 6 bases. Trimming shortened V by 3 bases and J by 2 bases, and 10 bases separated the two germline ends. The CDR3 spans 14 residues. From germline, CDR1 is LGHNT and CDR2 FRNRAP. CDR3 DNA sequence: TGTGCTAGTGGTTTCGGGGCGGGGCAAGAGACCCAGTACTTC. Translation: CASGFGAGQETQYF.

The rearrangement uses TRBV6-5 and TRBJ2-2, with 8 positions matching TRBD1. Per the germline V gene, CDR1 is MNHEY and CDR2 is SVGAGI. This CDR3 is 15 amino acids long. V lost 6 bases, J lost 4 bases, and 7 bases stayed unmatched. The CDR3 DNA reads as TGTGCCAGCAGCGAGCGAACAGGGGGCACCGGGGAGCTGTTTTTT. It yields the protein CASSERTGGTGELFF.

This clone was observed a handful of times. The chain employs TRBV6-5 and TRBJ1-1; the D gene is possibly TRBD1 (5 bases). The germline gives CDR1 MNHEY, CDR2 SVGAGI. V was clipped by 6 bases and J by 8 bases, with 10 bases between them. The CDR3 is made up of 11 amino acids. This chain's CDR3 is CASRKTDEAFF. In nucleotides, the CDR3 is TGTGCCAGCAGAAAGACAGACGAAGCTTTCTTT.

V is TRBV13 and J is TRBJ1-6, with TRBD1 matching 10 bases. The junction had 4 bases not matched to a gene; V was cut back by 0 bases and J by 8 bases. CDR1 and CDR2 (germline): PRHDT, FYEKMQ (reference sequence). The CDR3 is made up of 16 amino acids. This CDR3 reads CASSLGGGQGYSPLHF. The CDR3 region has the DNA TGTGCCAGCAGCTTAGGGGGGGGACAGGGGTATTCACCCCTCCACTTT.

This chain connects TRBV27 to TRBJ2-1; D unresolved. The CDR3 is 15 amino acids. Germline V gene lookup returns CDR1 MNHEY and CDR2 SMNVEV (reference sequence). Trimming pared 4 bases from V and 4 bases from J, leaving 14 bases between. DNA for the CDR3: TGTGCCAGCAGTTCCCACCCCCCTCGTTACAATGAGCAGTTCTTC. Translation: CASSSHPPRYNEQFF.

This clone was seen more than once but under ten times. CDR3 DNA sequence: TGTGCCAGCAGCTTAGCGGAAGCGGGAGAGACCCAGTACTTC. Translating it yields CASSLAEAGETQYF. V usage is TRBV7-9 and J usage is TRBJ2-5; a possible D gene is TRBD2 (6 bases). V lost 0 bases to trimming and J lost 4 bases, with 9 bases between them. From germline, CDR1 is SEHNR and CDR2 FQNEAQ (reference sequence). The CDR3 has 14 amino acids.

In this sample, this clone is medium-sized. The chain carries TRBV4-1 and TRBJ2-3; TRBD2 matches at 10 bases. Germline values: CDR1 MGHRA, CDR2 YSYEKL. CDR3 length: 16 amino acids. V gave up 4 bases and J gave up 1 base; unmatched junction bases: 5. CDR3 DNA: TGCGCCAGCAGCCTAGTTGGGACTAGCGGCACAGATACGCAGTATTTT. Protein sequence: CASSLVGTSGTDTQYF.

The V and J genes are TRBV7-6 and TRBJ2-1, with D possibly being TRBD2 (6 bases). The V end lost 5 bases, the J end lost 9 bases, and 14 bases lay between the germline ends. CDR1 is SGHVS, CDR2 FNYEAQ, per germline. The CDR3 totals 13 residues. CDR3 amino acids: CASSGRLVGEQFF. The CDR3, as DNA: TGTGCCAGCAGCGGACGACTAGTAGGTGAGCAGTTCTTC.

J is TRBJ1-1 and V is TRBV6-4; D not resolved. Germline assignment: CDR1 MRHNA and CDR2 SNTAGT. CDR3 length: 13 residues. V lost 5 bases, J lost 0 bases, and 7 bases lay in between. The CDR3 loop is CASSQEVNTEAFF. The CDR3 DNA follows: TGTGCCAGCAGTCAGGAGGTGAACACTGAAGCTTTCTTT.

The chain uses TRBV5-1 and TRBJ2-7; TRBD2 matches at 8 bases. This CDR3 has 15 residues. The germline V gene encodes CDR1 SGHRS and CDR2 YFSETQ. V shed 4 bases and J 6 bases; nucleotides not matched to a gene: 12. CDR3 in amino acids: CASSPGGGRSGEQYF. DNA for the CDR3: TGCGCCAGCAGCCCCGGCGGCGGGAGGAGCGGCGAGCAGTACTTC.

CDR3 sequence (DNA): TGTGCCAGCAGATTCATGGGGGGGGGATACAATCAGCCCCAGCATTTT. Translation gives CASRFMGGGYNQPQHF. This chain connects TRBV28 to TRBJ1-5; a possible D gene is TRBD1 (5 bases). Germline lookup yields CDR1 MDHEN and CDR2 SYDVKM. V was trimmed by 6 bases and J by 3 bases, leaving 18 bases between them. This CDR3 contains 16 residues.

This clone was counted a few times. The chain links TRBV19 to TRBJ1-2, with 9 positions matching TRBD1. The trim removed 4 bases at V and 7 bases at J, leaving 10 bases unmatched. Looked up from germline, CDR1 is LNHDA and CDR2 is SQIVND (reference sequence). The CDR3 extends over 15 amino acids. The CDR3 coding sequence is TGTGCCAGTAGTAACGCCCGGACAGGGGCAGGTGGCTACACCTTC. Its protein is CASSNARTGAGGYTF.

The V gene is TRBV6-4, the J gene TRBJ2-3; D unresolved. Germline CDR1 and CDR2: MRHNA and SNTAGT. Trimming cost V 1 base and J 7 bases, with 3 bases left between them. The CDR3 totals 11 residues. The CDR3 reads CASSDLYTQYF. CDR3 DNA sequence: TGTGCCAGCAGTGACTTGTATACGCAGTATTTT.

This chain joins TRBV7-2 and TRBJ2-1, with 12 bases identical to TRBD2. J was trimmed by 4 bases and V by 6 bases; bases with no gene match: 10. This CDR3 contains 17 residues. Germline V gives CDR1 SGHTA, CDR2 FQGNSA. The CDR3 here is CASSARSGTSGYNEQFF. The DNA of the CDR3 is TGTGCCAGCAGTGCCCGGTCCGGGACTAGCGGGTACAATGAGCAGTTCTTC.

In nucleotides, the CDR3 is TGTGCCAGCAGCTTAGGGGACAACTATGGCTACACCTTC. It specifies CASSLGDNYGYTF. The V and J genes are TRBV11-2 and TRBJ1-2; the D gene is possibly TRBD1 (5 bases). The CDR3 covers 13 residues. The V end was cut by 1 base, the J end by 2 bases, with 5 bases between. In germline, CDR1 is SGHAT, CDR2 FQNNGV.

J is TRBJ2-5 and V is TRBV5-4; 9 positions match TRBD1. The V segment lost 5 bases and the J segment 4 bases; nucleotides outside the gene matches: 15. Germline lookup yields CDR1 SGHNT and CDR2 YYREEE (reference sequence). This CDR3 is built from 17 residues. The CDR3 DNA sequence: TGTGCCAGCAGTGGGGGACAGGGTGGTCCCCAGTTAGAGACCCAGTACTTC. It translates to CASSGGQGGPQLETQYF.

The CDR3 region has the DNA TGTGCCAGCAGCCAAGTTGTAGGGGTTGGAGAAAAACTGTTTTTT. Protein: CASSQVVGVGEKLFF. The chain employs TRBV4-2 and TRBJ1-4; possibly TRBD1 for D (5 bases). Germline CDR1 reads LGHNA; CDR2 reads YNFKEQ. The CDR3 contains 15 residues. Trimming stripped 1 base from V and 8 bases from J, with 14 bases between.

CDR3 coding DNA: TGCGCCAGCAGCCCCCGGCCAGGGGTCGGCACCGGGGAGCTGTTTTTT. It codes for CASSPRPGVGTGELFF. The rearrangement uses TRBV5-1 and TRBJ2-2; tentative D call: TRBD1 (6 bases). Germline assignment: CDR1 SGHRS and CDR2 YFSETQ. Trimming took 4 bases from V and 4 from J, leaving 17 bases between them. The CDR3 contains 16 residues.